The clone carrying this T cell receptor (beta chain) was detected many times. The antigen remains unidentified. The source of the sample is a study of T-cell memory formation after mild COVID-19. Study overall: TCR clusters mostly belonged to single donors. Findings and caveats of the study: The study found contracting CD4+ clones mainly in CM and EM and contracting CD8+ clones in EMRA. Several responding clones turned up in pre-infection memory, indicating that cross-reactive memory may have taken part.

Between the trimmed V and J ends, which lost 6 bases and 5 bases, there was a span of 23 bases. CDR3 length: 17 residues. 5'RACE with constant-segment primers yielded barcoded, UMI-tagged TCR alpha and TCR beta cDNA libraries. From the 5' RACE reads, TCRdb called clonotypes with MiXCR, one entry per CDR3 protein. The data hold a few hundred thousand distinct CDR3 sequences, with roughly 15% observed a single time. The receptor comes from a man between 18 and 35 years old who had mild COVID-19 (a few samples of this study predate the infection). Cell type and time point are not known. The chain employs TRBV12-3 or TRBV12-4 and TRBJ2-1, with a possible D match to TRBD2 (6 bases). Sequenced: PBMCs or a T cell subset sorted from them (not recorded which). CDR3 in amino acids: CASRPSLSSGLNNEQFF. The CDR3 DNA reads as TGTGCCAGCAGGCCGAGTTTGTCGAGCGGGCTGAACAATGAGCAGTTCTTC.